This TCR beta chain originates from a study of T-cell memory formation after mild COVID-19 (dated by TCRdb to the early 2020s). At the level of the whole study: TCR sequence clusters from the two donors were largely donor specific. The cohort was made up of two young adult volunteers, one female and one male, who were previously healthy. In a couple of donors, T-cell clones that expanded and contracted after mild COVID-19 were tracked by sequencing TCRalpha and TCRbeta repertoires over time. General conclusions and limits of the study: Clones contracting from day 15 to 85 had balanced CD4/CD8 phenotypes, while a second wave expanding from day 15 to 37 was biased towards CD4+. The study covered only a couple of mild cases, and larger cohorts including severe cases with pre-infection samples were considered necessary. Contracting CD4+ clones were found mainly in CM and EM memory subsets, while CD8+ clones were enriched in EMRA. Some responding clones were detected in pre-infection memory, suggesting pre-existing cross-reactive memory T cells joined the SARS-CoV-2 response. Whether the second-wave clones peaking on day 37 were SARS-CoV-2 specific was not confirmed.

V loses 5 bases at its end and J loses 6 bases; junction bases beyond the gene matches: 9. The CDR3 covers 15 residues, taking in both the cysteine and the phenylalanine. The entry retains the CDR3 DNA only, 45 bases that are in frame from base 1. The germline V gene (reference sequence) gives CDR1 as SEHNR and CDR2 as FQNEAQ. Details on this clonotype: Its specific antigen is unknown. No base quality values were provided; no much bigger clone lies one nucleotide off.

Sequenced on an Illumina NovaSeq 6000. Using 5'RACE with constant-segment primers, TCRalpha and TCRbeta cDNA libraries were constructed, with sample barcodes and unique molecular identifiers added in the process. Trizol reagent was used to extract RNA from every sample. Libraries were amplified in two PCR steps, with a second sample barcode and Illumina TruSeq adapters added in the second step. Sequencing of the libraries was done on an Illumina NovaSeq, producing 2 x 150 bp paired-end reads. From the authors' description of their analysis: The reads were demultiplexed and collapsed into UMI-guided consensus sequences using migec v1.2.7. Using mixcr v2.1.11, UMI consensuses were aligned to TRA and TRB V and J templates and then assembled into clonotypes. A clonotype was counted as expanded or contracted only if both edgeR and NoisET called the change significant, with noise models trained on biological replicates. For edgeR calls, the cutoffs were a false discovery rate-adjusted p below 0.01 and a log2 fold-change threshold of 1. As an exploratory analysis of dynamics, max-normalized trajectories of the 1000 most abundant clonotypes were examined by PCA with hierarchical clustering. Each responding clone was given a CD4 or CD8 phenotype based on the CD4+ and CD8+ repertoires, which had been sequenced separately. TCRdb's own reprocessing of the public reads used fastp at Q25 and MiXCR and kept productive beta chains. Entries are consolidated by CDR3 protein sequence, retaining the most common genes and DNA. TCRdb, not the authors, supplied the V and J calls. The sample table records some 340,000 distinct CDR3 sequences; approximately 13% of these occur just once. The top ten constitute about 21% of the sample.

Ficoll-Paque density gradient centrifugation was the method used to isolate PBMCs. The sequencing input was PBMCs or a T cell subset sorted from them (not recorded which). Here the chain combines TRBV7-9 and TRBJ2-2, with 7 bases aligning to TRBD1. This receptor was identified in a man between 18 and 29 years old who had mild COVID-19 (a few samples of this study predate the infection). The sample titles of this study are shuffled in the database, so cell type and time point are left out; the donor was told from shared clones. This receptor has the CDR3 CASSVTGLESGELFF. The bases read TGTGCCAGCAGCGTGACAGGGTTAGAGTCCGGGGAGCTGTTTTTT.